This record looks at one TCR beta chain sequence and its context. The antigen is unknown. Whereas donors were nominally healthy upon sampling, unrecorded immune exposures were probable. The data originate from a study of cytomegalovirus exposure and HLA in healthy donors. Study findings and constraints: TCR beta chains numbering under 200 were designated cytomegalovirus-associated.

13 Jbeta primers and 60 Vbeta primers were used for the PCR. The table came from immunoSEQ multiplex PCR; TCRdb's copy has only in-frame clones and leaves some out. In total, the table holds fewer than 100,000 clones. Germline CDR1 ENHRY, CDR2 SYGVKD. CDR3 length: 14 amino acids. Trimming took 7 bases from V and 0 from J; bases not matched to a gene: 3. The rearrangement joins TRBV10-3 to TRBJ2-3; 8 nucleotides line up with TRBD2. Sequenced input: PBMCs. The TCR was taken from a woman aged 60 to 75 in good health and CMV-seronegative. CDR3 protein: CAIKASGSTDTQYF. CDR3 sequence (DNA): TGTGCCATCAAGGCTAGCGGGAGCACAGATACGCAGTATTTT.